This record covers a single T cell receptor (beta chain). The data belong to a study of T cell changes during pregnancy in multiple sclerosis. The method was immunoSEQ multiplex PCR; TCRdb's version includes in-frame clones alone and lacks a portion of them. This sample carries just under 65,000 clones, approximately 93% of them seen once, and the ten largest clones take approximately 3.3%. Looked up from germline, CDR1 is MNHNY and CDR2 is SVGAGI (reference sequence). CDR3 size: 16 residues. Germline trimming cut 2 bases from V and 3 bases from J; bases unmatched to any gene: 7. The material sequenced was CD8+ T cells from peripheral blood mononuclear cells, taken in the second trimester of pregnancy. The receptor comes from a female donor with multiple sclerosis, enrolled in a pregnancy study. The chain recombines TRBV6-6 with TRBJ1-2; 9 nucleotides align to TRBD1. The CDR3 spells CASSYTLQGADYGYTF. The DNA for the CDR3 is TGTGCCAGCAGTTACACCCTACAGGGGGCAGACTATGGCTACACCTTC.